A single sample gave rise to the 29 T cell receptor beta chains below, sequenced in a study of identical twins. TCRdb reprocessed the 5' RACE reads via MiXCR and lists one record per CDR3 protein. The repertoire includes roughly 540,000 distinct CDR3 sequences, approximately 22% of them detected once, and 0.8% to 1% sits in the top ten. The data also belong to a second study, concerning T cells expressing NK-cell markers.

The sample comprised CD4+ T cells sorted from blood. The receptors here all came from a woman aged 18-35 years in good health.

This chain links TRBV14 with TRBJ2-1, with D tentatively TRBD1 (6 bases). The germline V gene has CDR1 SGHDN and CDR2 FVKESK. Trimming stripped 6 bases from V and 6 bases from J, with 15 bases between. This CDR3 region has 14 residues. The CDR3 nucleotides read TGTGCCAGCAGTACGGGACATCTTGGCAATGAGCAGTTCTTC. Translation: CASSTGHLGNEQFF. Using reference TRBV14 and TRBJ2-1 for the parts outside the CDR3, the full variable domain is EAGVTQFPSHSVIEKGQTVTLRCDPISGHDNLYWYRRVMGKEIKFLLHFVKESKQDESGMPNNRFLAERTGGTYSTLKVQPAELEDSGVYFCASSTGHLGNEQFFGPGTRLTVL.

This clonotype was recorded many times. The CDR3 DNA sequence: TGCAGTGCTCTTGAAGACAACACAGATACGCAGTATTTT. Translating it yields CSALEDNTDTQYF. The V call is TRBV20-1, the J call TRBJ2-3; no firm D call. CDR1 and CDR2 (germline): DFQATT, SNEGSKA (reference sequence). The CDR3 is 13 amino acids. Trimming left V 5 bases short and J 2 bases short, with 11 bases between.

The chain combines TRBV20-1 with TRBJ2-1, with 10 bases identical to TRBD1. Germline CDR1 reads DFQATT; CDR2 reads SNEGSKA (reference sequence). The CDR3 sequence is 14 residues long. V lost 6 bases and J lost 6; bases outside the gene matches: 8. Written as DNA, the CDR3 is TGCAGTGCCCCACCGGGACAGGGGACCAATGAGCAGTTCTTC. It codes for CSAPPGQGTNEQFF.

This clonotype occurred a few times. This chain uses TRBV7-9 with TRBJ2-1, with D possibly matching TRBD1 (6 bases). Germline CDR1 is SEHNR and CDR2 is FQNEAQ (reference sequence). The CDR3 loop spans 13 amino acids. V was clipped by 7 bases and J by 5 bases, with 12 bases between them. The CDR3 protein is CASTFRGDNEQFF. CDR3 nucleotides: TGTGCCAGCACCTTCAGGGGTGACAATGAGCAGTTCTTC. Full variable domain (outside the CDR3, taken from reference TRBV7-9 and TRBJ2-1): DTGVSQNPRHKITKRGQNVTFRCDPISEHNRLYWYRQTLGQGPEFLTYFQNEAQLEKSRLLSDRFSAERPKGSFSTLEIQRTEQGDSAMYLCASTFRGDNEQFFGPGTRLTVL.

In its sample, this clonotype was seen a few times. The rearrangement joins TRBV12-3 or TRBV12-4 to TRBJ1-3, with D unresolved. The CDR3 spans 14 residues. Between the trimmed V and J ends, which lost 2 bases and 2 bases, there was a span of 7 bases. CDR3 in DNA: TGTGCCAGCAGTTTATGGGTAGCTGGAAACACCATATATTTT. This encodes CASSLWVAGNTIYF.

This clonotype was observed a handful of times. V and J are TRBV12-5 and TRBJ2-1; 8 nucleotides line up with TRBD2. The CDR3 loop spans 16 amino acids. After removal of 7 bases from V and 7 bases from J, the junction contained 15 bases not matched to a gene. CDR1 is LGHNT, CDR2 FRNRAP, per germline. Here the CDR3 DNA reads TGTGCTAGTGTTCCAAAAGGGTTTTTAGCGGGGAATGAGCAGTTCTTC. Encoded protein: CASVPKGFLAGNEQFF.

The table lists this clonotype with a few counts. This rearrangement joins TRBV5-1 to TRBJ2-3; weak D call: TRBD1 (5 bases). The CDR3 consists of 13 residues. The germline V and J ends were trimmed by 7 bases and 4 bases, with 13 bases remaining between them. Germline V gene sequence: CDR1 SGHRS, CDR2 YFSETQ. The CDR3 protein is CASGRQISDTQYF. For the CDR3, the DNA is TGCGCCAGCGGAAGACAGATCTCAGATACGCAGTATTTT.

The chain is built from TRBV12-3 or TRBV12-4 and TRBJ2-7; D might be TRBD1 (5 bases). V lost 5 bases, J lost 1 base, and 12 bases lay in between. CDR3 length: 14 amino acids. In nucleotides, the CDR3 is TGTGCCAGCAGTCCTCCTGACAGATCCTACGAGCAGTACTTC. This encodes CASSPPDRSYEQYF.

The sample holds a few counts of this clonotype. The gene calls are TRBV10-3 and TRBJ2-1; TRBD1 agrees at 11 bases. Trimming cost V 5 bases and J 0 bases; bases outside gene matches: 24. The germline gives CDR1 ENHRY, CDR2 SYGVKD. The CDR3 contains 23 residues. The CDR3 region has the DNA TGTGCCATCAGTCCGGGACAGGGGGAGCCTCAGGGTGCTAAAACGAGCTCCTACAATGAGCAGTTCTTC. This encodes CAISPGQGEPQGAKTSSYNEQFF.

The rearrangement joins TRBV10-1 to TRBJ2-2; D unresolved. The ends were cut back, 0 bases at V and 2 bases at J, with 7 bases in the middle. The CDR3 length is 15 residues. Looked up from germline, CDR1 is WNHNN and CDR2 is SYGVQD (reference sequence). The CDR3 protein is CASSESQLNTGELFF. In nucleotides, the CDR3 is TGCGCCAGCAGTGAGTCTCAACTAAACACCGGGGAGCTGTTTTTT.

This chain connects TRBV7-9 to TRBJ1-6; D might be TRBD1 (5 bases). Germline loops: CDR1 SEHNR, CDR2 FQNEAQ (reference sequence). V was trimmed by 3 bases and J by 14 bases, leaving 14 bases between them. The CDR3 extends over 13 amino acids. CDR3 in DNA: TGTGCCAGCAGCTTGGGACCGCTAAAGTCCCTCCACTTT. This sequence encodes CASSLGPLKSLHF.

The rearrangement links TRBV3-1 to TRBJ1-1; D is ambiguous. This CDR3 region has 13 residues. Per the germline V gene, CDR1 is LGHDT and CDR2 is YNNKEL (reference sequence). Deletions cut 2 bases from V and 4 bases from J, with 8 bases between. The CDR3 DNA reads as TGTGCCAGCAGCCAATCTACTAGCACTGAAGCTTTCTTT. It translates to CASSQSTSTEAFF.

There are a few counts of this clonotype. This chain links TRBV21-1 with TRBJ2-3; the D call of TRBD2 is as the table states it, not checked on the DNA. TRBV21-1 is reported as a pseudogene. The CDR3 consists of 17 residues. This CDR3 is CASSKEGAGVITDTQYF. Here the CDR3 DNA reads TGTGCCAGCAGCAAAGAAGGAGCGGGGGTCATCACAGATACGCAGTATTTT.

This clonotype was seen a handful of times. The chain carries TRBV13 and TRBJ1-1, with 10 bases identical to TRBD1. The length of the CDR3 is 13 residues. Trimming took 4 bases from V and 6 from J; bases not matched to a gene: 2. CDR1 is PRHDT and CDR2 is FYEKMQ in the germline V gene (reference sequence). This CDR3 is CASSSGQGAEAFF. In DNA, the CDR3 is TGTGCCAGCAGCTCCGGACAGGGGGCTGAAGCTTTCTTT.

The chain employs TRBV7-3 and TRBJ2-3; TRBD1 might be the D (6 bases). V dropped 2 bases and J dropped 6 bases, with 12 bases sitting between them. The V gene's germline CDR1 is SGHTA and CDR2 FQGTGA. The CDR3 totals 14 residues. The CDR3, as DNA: TGTGCCAGCAGCTTAGTGGGGACAAGGGATACGCAGTATTTT. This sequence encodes CASSLVGTRDTQYF.

DNA of the CDR3: TGTGCCAGCAGCTTAGAGAGCGGGAGTTTGGGTGAGCAGTTCTTC. Protein: CASSLESGSLGEQFF. The V call is TRBV7-2, the J call TRBJ2-1; 8 bases fit TRBD2. This CDR3 has 15 amino acids. Germline assignment: CDR1 SGHTA and CDR2 FQGNSA. With 1 base clipped from V and 9 bases from J, the junction kept 8 bases outside the gene matches.

CDR3 in amino acids: CASSLRRNTGELFF. CDR3 DNA: TGTGCCAGCAGCTTAAGGCGGAACACCGGGGAGCTGTTTTTT. The genes are TRBV13 and TRBJ2-2; no reliable D call. Germline CDR1 and CDR2: PRHDT and FYEKMQ (reference sequence). Between the trimmed V and J ends, which lost 2 bases and 1 base, there was a span of 5 bases. CDR3 length: 14 amino acids.

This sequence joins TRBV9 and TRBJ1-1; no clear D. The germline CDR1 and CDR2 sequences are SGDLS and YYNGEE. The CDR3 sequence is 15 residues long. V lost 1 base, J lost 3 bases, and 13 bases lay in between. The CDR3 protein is CASSVTGGGDTEAFF. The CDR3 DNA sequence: TGTGCCAGCAGCGTAACCGGTGGTGGTGACACTGAAGCTTTCTTT.

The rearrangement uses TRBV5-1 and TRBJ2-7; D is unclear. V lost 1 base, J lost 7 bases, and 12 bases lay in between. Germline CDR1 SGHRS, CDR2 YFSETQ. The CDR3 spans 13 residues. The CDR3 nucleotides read TGCGCCAGCAGCTTGCACCCACTGGGGGAGCAGTACTTC. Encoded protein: CASSLHPLGEQYF.

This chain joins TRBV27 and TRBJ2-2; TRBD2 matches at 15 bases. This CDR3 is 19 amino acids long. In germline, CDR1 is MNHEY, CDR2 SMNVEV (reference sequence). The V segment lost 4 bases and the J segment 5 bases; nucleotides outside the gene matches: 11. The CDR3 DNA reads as TGTGCCAGCAGTTCCTGGACTAGCGGGAGGGCCCTCGGGACCGGGGAGCTGTTTTTT. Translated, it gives CASSSWTSGRALGTGELFF.

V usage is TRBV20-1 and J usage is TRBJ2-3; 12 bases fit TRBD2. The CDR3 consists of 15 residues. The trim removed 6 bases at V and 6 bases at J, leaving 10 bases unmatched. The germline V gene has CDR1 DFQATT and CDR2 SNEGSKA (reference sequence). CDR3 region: CSADGTSGSRDTQYF. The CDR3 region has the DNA TGCAGTGCGGACGGGACTAGCGGGTCAAGGGATACGCAGTATTTT.

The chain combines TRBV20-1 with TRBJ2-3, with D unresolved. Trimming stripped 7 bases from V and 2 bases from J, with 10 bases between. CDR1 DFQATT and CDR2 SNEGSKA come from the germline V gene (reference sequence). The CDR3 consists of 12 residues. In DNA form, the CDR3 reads TGCAGTGGCGGACCGAACACAGATACGCAGTATTTT. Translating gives CSGGPNTDTQYF.

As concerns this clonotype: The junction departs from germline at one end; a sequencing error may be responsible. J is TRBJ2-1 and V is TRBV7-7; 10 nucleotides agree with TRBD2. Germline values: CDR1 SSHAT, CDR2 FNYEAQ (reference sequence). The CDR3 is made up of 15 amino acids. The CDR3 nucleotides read TGTGCTAGCAGCTTAGGTTGGACTAGCGGCAATGAGCAGTTCTTC. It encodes CASSLGWTSGNEQFF.

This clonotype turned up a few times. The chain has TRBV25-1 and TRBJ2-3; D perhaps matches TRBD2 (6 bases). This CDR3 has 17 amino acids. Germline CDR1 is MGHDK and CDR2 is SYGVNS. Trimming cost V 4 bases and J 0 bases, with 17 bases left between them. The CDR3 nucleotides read TGTGCCAGCAGTGGGTTATGGGACGGGAGAAGCACAGATACGCAGTATTTT. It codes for CASSGLWDGRSTDTQYF.

The CDR3: CAVRGRDTEAFF. Written as DNA, the CDR3 is TGTGCCGTCAGGGGGCGAGACACTGAAGCTTTCTTT. The chain links TRBV19 to TRBJ1-1; 8 bases map to TRBD1. J was trimmed by 3 bases and V by 11 bases; bases with no gene match: 5. Germline V gives CDR1 LNHDA, CDR2 SQIVND (reference sequence). CDR3 length: 12 residues.

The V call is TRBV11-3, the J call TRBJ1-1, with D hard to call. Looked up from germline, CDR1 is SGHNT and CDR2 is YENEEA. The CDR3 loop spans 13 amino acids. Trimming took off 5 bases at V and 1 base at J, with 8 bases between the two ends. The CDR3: CASSPRRNTEAFF. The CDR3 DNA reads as TGTGCCAGCAGCCCGAGACGGAACACTGAAGCTTTCTTT.

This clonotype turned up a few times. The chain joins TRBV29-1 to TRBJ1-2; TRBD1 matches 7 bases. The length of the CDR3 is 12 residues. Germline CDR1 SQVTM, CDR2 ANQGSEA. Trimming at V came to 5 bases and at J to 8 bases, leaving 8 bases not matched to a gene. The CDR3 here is CSVPGGGSGYTF. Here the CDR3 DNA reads TGCAGCGTTCCGGGAGGGGGCAGCGGCTACACCTTC. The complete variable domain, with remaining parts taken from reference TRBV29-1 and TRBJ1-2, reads SAVISQKPSRDICQRGTSLTIQCQVDSQVTMMFWYRQQPGQSLTLIATANQGSEATYESGFVIDKFPISRPNLTFSTLTVSNMSPEDSSIYLCSVPGGGSGYTFGSGTRLTVV.

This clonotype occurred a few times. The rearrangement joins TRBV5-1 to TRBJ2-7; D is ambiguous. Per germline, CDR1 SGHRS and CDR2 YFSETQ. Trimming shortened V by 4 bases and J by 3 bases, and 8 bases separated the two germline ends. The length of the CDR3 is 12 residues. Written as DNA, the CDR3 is TGCGCCAGCAGCGGCAGATACTACGAGCAGTACTTC. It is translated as CASSGRYYEQYF.

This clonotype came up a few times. CDR3 sequence: CASSLGLAGDPYNEQFF. The CDR3 region has the DNA TGTGCCAGCAGCCTGGGACTAGCGGGGGATCCCTACAATGAGCAGTTCTTC. V gene TRBV4-2 combines with J gene TRBJ2-1; the match to TRBD2 covers 14 bases. V lost 4 bases and J lost 2; bases outside the gene matches: 4. CDR1 is LGHNA, CDR2 YNFKEQ, per germline. The CDR3 is 17 residues long.